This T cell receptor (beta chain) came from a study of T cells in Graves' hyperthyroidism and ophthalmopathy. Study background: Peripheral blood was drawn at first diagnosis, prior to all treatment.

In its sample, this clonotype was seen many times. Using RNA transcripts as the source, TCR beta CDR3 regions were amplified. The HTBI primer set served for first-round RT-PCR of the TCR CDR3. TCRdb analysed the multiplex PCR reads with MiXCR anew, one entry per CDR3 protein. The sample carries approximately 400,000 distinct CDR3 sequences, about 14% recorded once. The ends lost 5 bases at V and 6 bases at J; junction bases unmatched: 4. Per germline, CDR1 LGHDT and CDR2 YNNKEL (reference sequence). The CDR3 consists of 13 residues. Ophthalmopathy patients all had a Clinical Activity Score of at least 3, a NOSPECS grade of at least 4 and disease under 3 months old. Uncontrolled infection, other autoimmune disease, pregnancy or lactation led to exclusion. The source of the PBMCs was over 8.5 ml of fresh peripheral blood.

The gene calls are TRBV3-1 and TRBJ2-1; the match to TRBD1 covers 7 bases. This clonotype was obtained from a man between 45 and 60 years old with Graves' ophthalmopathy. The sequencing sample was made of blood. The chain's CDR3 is CASSYGTVNEQFF. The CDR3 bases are TGTGCCAGCAGCTACGGGACAGTCAATGAGCAGTTCTTC.